One and the same sample provided the 18 T cell receptor beta chains below, sequenced in a study of identical twins' blood T cells. TCRdb reprocessed the 5' RACE reads via MiXCR and lists one record per CDR3 protein. The sample consists of a few hundred thousand distinct CDR3 sequences, roughly 30% of them appearing once. The sequenced material came from PBMCs. The receptors originated from a woman aged 18-55 years in good health.

This clonotype occurred a few times. The rearrangement uses TRBV9 and TRBJ1-2, with D possibly being TRBD1 (6 bases). Per germline, CDR1 SGDLS and CDR2 YYNGEE. The germline V and J ends were trimmed by 4 bases and 2 bases, with 12 bases remaining between them. The CDR3 has 14 amino acids. The CDR3 DNA reads as TGTGCCAGCAGCAAGGGGGGGCAGAACTATGGCTACACCTTC. Translated, it gives CASSKGGQNYGYTF.

This clonotype was counted a few times. This chain links TRBV29-1 with TRBJ2-1, with D possibly TRBD1 on 5 matching bases. This CDR3 has 13 residues. V was pared by 4 bases and J by 3 bases, with 10 bases between. CDR1 is SQVTM and CDR2 is ANQGSEA in the germline V gene. The chain's CDR3 is CSVVGQGYNEQFF. The DNA for the CDR3 is TGCAGCGTTGTGGGGCAGGGCTACAATGAGCAGTTCTTC.

This clonotype was found many times. V usage is TRBV2 and J usage is TRBJ1-5; weak D call: TRBD1 (5 bases). The germline V gene has CDR1 SNHLY and CDR2 FYNNEI. The V and J ends lost 11 bases and 2 bases respectively, with 13 bases between them. The CDR3 length is 13 residues. CDR3: CAGSQGGNQPQHF. CDR3 nucleotides: TGTGCCGGTTCCCAGGGAGGCAATCAGCCCCAGCATTTT.

The V and J genes are TRBV6-6 and TRBJ1-5; possible D gene TRBD1, 6 bases. This CDR3 is built from 13 residues. Trimming shortened V by 8 bases and J by 7 bases, and 15 bases separated the two germline ends. Germline-derived CDR1 and CDR2 are MNHNY and SVGAGI (reference sequence). The CDR3 is CASGSGAEQPQHF. The CDR3 coding sequence is TGTGCCAGCGGTTCAGGGGCGGAACAGCCCCAGCATTTT.

The genes are TRBV20-1 and TRBJ1-5; D remains unclear. Germline CDR1 is DFQATT and CDR2 is SNEGSKA (reference sequence). This CDR3 comprises 14 residues. The V gene lost 6 bases and the J gene lost 3 bases, with 15 bases spanning the gap. This chain's CDR3 is CSASRGPPNQPQHF. DNA for the CDR3: TGCAGTGCCTCGCGAGGGCCACCCAATCAGCCCCAGCATTTT.

Comments on this clonotype: Mismatch with germline at one junction end may stem from a read error. The V and J genes are TRBV5-6 and TRBJ1-2, with 7 nucleotides matching TRBD1. The CDR3 has 12 amino acids. Germline values: CDR1 SGHDT, CDR2 YYEEEE. Here the CDR3 DNA reads TGTGCCATCAGCTTGACAGGGCAACGCTACACCTTC. Protein sequence: CAISLTGQRYTF.

The V call is TRBV5-1, the J call TRBJ1-3, with D unclear. The CDR3 is 15 residues long. Trimming pared 0 bases from V and 0 bases from J, leaving 7 bases between. In germline, CDR1 is SGHRS, CDR2 YFSETQ. The CDR3 loop is CASSLALNSGNTIYF. In DNA form, the CDR3 reads TGCGCCAGCAGCTTGGCACTAAACTCTGGAAACACCATATATTTT.

This clonotype came up many times. J is TRBJ1-5 and V is TRBV13; unclear D gene. Germline values: CDR1 PRHDT, CDR2 FYEKMQ (reference sequence). Trimming stripped 4 bases from V and 3 bases from J, with 10 bases between. The CDR3 has 14 residues. The chain's CDR3 is CASSSRASNQPQHF. DNA of the CDR3: TGTGCCAGCAGCTCGAGGGCTTCCAATCAGCCCCAGCATTTT.

In the case of this clonotype: Sequence at one end of the junction differs from germline and may be a read error. The chain has TRBV6-6 and TRBJ1-3, with a possible D match to TRBD1 (6 bases). The CDR3 loop spans 15 amino acids. CDR1 and CDR2 (germline): MNHNY, SVGAGI (reference sequence). The CDR3 sequence: CGSSPPGGPGNTIYF. DNA for the CDR3: TGTGGCAGCAGTCCCCCTGGGGGGCCCGGAAACACCATATATTTT.

This clonotype came up a few times. This chain links TRBV12-3 or TRBV12-4 with TRBJ2-1; 12 bases line up with TRBD1. V shed 5 bases, J shed 8 bases, and the junction held 7 bases outside the gene matches. The CDR3 spans 15 residues. Here the CDR3 reads CASSPRDRGLDEQFF. In DNA, the CDR3 is TGTGCCAGCAGTCCCAGGGACAGGGGGCTTGATGAGCAGTTCTTC.

V gene TRBV19 combines with J gene TRBJ1-5; D might be TRBD1 (5 bases). Trimming removed 1 base from V and 5 bases from J, with 6 bases in between. Germline V gene lookup returns CDR1 LNHDA and CDR2 SQIVND (reference sequence). The CDR3 extends over 13 amino acids. CDR3 loop: CASSIGGDQPQHF. The CDR3 nucleotides read TGTGCCAGTAGTATAGGAGGGGATCAGCCCCAGCATTTT.

The chain is built from TRBV12-5 and TRBJ1-5, with 9 bases that match TRBD1. Germline assignment: CDR1 LGHNT and CDR2 FRNRAP. The CDR3 length is 15 residues. The V segment lost 5 bases and the J segment 5 bases; nucleotides outside the gene matches: 7. The CDR3 coding sequence is TGTGCTAGTGGTCCTGGGACAGGGATGTATCAGCCCCAGCATTTT. Translation gives CASGPGTGMYQPQHF.

This clonotype has at least ten counts. The chain uses TRBV5-1 and TRBJ1-1, with a weak D call TRBD1 (6 bases). CDR1 SGHRS and CDR2 YFSETQ come from the germline V gene. The CDR3 runs to 13 residues. The V end lost 1 base, the J end lost 5 bases, and 9 bases lay between the germline ends. The CDR3 loop reads CASSLNQGTEAFF. In DNA, the CDR3 is TGCGCCAGCAGCTTGAATCAGGGGACTGAAGCTTTCTTT.

Points on this clonotype: A much larger clone differs from this one at a single base, so this may be a read error. The chain employs TRBV29-1 and TRBJ2-7; 8 positions match TRBD1. Germline assignment: CDR1 SQVTM and CDR2 ANQGSEA. The CDR3 runs 13 residues. DNA for the CDR3: TGCAGCGTTGATGGACAGGGCCTCTACGAGCAGTGCTTC. Amino acids: CSVDGQGLYEQCF.

This clonotype was detected ten times or more. The chain links TRBV6-2 or TRBV6-3 to TRBJ1-1; D is ambiguous. Trimming removed 4 bases at V and 1 base at J, with 13 bases between. CDR1 and CDR2 (germline): MNHEY, SVGEGT. This CDR3 spans 15 amino acids. The CDR3 here is CASSSKRLKNTEAFF. The DNA of the CDR3 is TGTGCCAGCAGTTCCAAACGGCTGAAGAACACTGAAGCTTTCTTT.

The J gene is TRBJ1-2, the V gene TRBV13; D ambiguous. The CDR3 is made up of 13 amino acids. Trimming shortened V by 5 bases and J by 4 bases, and 11 bases separated the two germline ends. CDR1 and CDR2 (germline): PRHDT, FYEKMQ (reference sequence). DNA for the CDR3: TGTGCCAGCAGCCTTCCGGGGTTCTATGGCTACACCTTC. Translated: CASSLPGFYGYTF.

The chain couples TRBV14 to TRBJ1-2; 8 bases line up with TRBD1. This CDR3 spans 15 amino acids. V gave up 1 base and J gave up 3 bases; unmatched junction bases: 4. Germline CDR1 SGHDN, CDR2 FVKESK. The CDR3 sequence: CASSQGTGSDYGYTF. In DNA form, the CDR3 reads TGTGCCAGCAGCCAAGGGACAGGGAGCGACTATGGCTACACCTTC.

This clonotype was seen only a few times. The gene calls are TRBV18 and TRBJ1-1; 10 nucleotides agree with TRBD1. Looked up from germline, CDR1 is KGHSH and CDR2 is LQKENI. J was trimmed by 0 bases and V by 2 bases; bases with no gene match: 3. There are 16 residues in the CDR3. The CDR3 is CASSPWDRGMNTEAFF. As DNA, the CDR3 is TGTGCCAGCTCACCATGGGACAGGGGTATGAACACTGAAGCTTTCTTT.